This T cell receptor (beta chain) stems from a study of blood T cells in healthy people across ages. This clonotype was counted ten times or more. Next came a second PCR, run for about 7 to 12 cycles, which used a sample-barcoded 5' primer along with a J-beta primer mix. TCRdb ran MiXCR on the 5' RACE reads and lists one entry per CDR3 protein. Of hundreds of thousands of distinct CDR3 sequences listed, 20% to 25% are singletons. Germline V gene sequence: CDR1 MGHRA, CDR2 YSYEKL. The length of the CDR3 is 17 residues. After removal of 1 base from V and 10 bases from J, the junction contained 16 bases not matched to a gene.

The specimen sequenced was blood. The receptor was isolated from a man aged 70-80 years in good health. This chain uses TRBV4-1 with TRBJ2-1; 7 bases line up with TRBD2. The CDR3 DNA is TGCGCCAGCAGCCAAGTGGATTTGGGACTAATCTTTGGCGAGCAGTTCTTC. Encoded protein: CASSQVDLGLIFGEQFF.